Listed below are T cell receptor beta chains from one sample, sequenced in a study of beta chain features in type 1 diabetes. Libraries were prepared by immunoSEQ multiplex PCR; TCRdb keeps only in-frame clonotypes and omits some of them. The sample has roughly 500,000 clones, over 10% seen once. Sequenced: naive CD4+ T cells from blood. The receptors come from a woman under 30 in good health. Both conserved end residues are part of each CDR3. D genes are given only for firm matches. Not all rows give a size; the values are once, few, many and, for expanded clones, a class.

d_call	v_call	clone_size	j_call	cdr3_nt	cdr3_aa
NA	TRBV10-3	few	TRBJ2-5	TGTGCCATCAGTCAAGGGACTCCAGAAGAGACCCAGTACTTC	CAISQGTPEETQYF
TRBD1	TRBV10-3	NA	TRBJ2-5	TGTGCCATCAGTAAGACAGGGTCTATGGAGACCCAGTACTTC	CAISKTGSMETQYF
TRBD1	TRBV5-1	few	TRBJ2-1	TGCGCCAGCAGCCTCCCCCAACAGGGGGCATTCACAGGGGGTACCTACAATGAGCAGTTCTTC	CASSLPQQGAFTGGTYNEQFF
NA	TRBV7-3	NA	TRBJ2-3	TGTGCCAGCAGCTCACACAGAGATACGCAGTATTTT	CASSSHRDTQYF
TRBD1	TRBV5-6	NA	TRBJ2-4	TGTGCCAGCAGCTTGGTAGGGACAGGCGGGTACATTCAGTACTTC	CASSLVGTGGYIQYF
NA	TRBV18	few	TRBJ2-5	TGTGCCAGCTCGAACCAGGGGATCCAAGAGACCCAGTACTTC	CASSNQGIQETQYF
TRBD1	TRBV18	few	TRBJ2-4	TGTGCCAGCTCACCGGGGGCAGGGGGCACCCAGTACTTC	CASSPGAGGTQYF
NA	TRBV4-3	few	TRBJ2-1	TGCGCCAGCAGCCAAGATATGGCGAATGAGCAGTTCTTC	CASSQDMANEQFF
NA	TRBV11-2	NA	TRBJ2-2	TGTGCGAGCAGGGCGTCCGGGGAGCTGTTTTTT	CASRASGELFF
NA	TRBV2	NA	TRBJ2-5	TGTGCCAGCAGTGAATGGGACTGGAGAAACGCCAAGGAGACCCAGTACTTC	CASSEWDWRNAKETQYF
NA	TRBV9	few	TRBJ1-5	TGTGCCAGCAGCGTAAGCGGGGGGGTTGGGCCCCAGCATTTT	CASSVSGGVGPQHF
NA	TRBV7-3	few	TRBJ2-3	TGTGCCAGCAGCTTAACAGGGCCAGATACGCAGTATTTT	CASSLTGPDTQYF
NA	TRBV4-1	NA	TRBJ2-3	TGCGCCAGCAGCCCCAATCCTAGCACAGATACGCAGTATTTT	CASSPNPSTDTQYF
NA	TRBV4-3	NA	TRBJ2-3	TGCGCCAGCAGCCAAGTGTGGGGCACAGATACGCAGTATTTT	CASSQVWGTDTQYF
NA	TRBV4-1	NA	TRBJ1-5	TGCGCCAGCAGCCAGGGTGGAGGGTCTCGGAATCAGCCCCAGCATTTT	CASSQGGGSRNQPQHF
NA	TRBV7-2	NA	TRBJ2-7	TGTGCCAGCAGCTTCCTAGCGCTAGCCTACGAGCAGTACTTC	CASSFLALAYEQYF
NA	TRBV6-1	few	TRBJ1-4	TGTGCCAGCAGTACCGGACAGACGACTAATGAAAAACTGTTTTTT	CASSTGQTTNEKLFF
NA	TRBV7-6	many	TRBJ2-5	TGTGCCAGCAGCTTAGGCACACAAGAGACCCAGTACTTC	CASSLGTQETQYF
NA	TRBV27	few	TRBJ2-5	TGTGCCAGCAGTTTCGGAGGGGACCCCCACCAGTACTTC	CASSFGGDPHQYF
NA	TRBV25-1	few	TRBJ2-7	TGTGCCAGCAGTGAATGGCCAGTCTCGGGCGAGCAGTACTTC	CASSEWPVSGEQYF
NA	TRBV18	NA	TRBJ2-5	TGTGCCAGCTCACCCGGGCTCAGAAAAGAGACCCAGTACTTC	CASSPGLRKETQYF
TRBD1	TRBV9	NA	TRBJ2-7	TGTGCCAGCAGCGCAGGGACAGCCTACGAGCAGTACTTC	CASSAGTAYEQYF
NA	TRBV4-3	few	TRBJ2-5	TGCGCCAGCAGCCAAGGGTACAGTGCAGAGACCCAGTACTTC	CASSQGYSAETQYF
TRBD2	TRBV18	few	TRBJ2-3	TGTGCCAGCTCACCGACTAGCGTGGGCACAGATACGCAGTATTTT	CASSPTSVGTDTQYF
NA	TRBV6-5	NA	TRBJ2-3	TGTGCCAGCAGCCCCGGGACTCCTAGTACGCAGTATTTT	CASSPGTPSTQYF
NA	TRBV2	few	TRBJ2-7	TGTGCCAGCAGTGATGGCAGGGAGATCCACGAGCAGTACTTC	CASSDGREIHEQYF
NA	TRBV30	few	TRBJ1-4	TGTGCCTGGAAGGGTAGTCAGCATGAAAAACTGTTTTTT	CAWKGSQHEKLFF
NA	TRBV7-9	NA	TRBJ1-6	TGTGCCAGCAGCTTTTCCCTCCCGGGCAATTCACCCCTCCACTTT	CASSFSLPGNSPLHF
TRBD2	TRBV7-2	NA	TRBJ2-1	TGTGCCAGCAGCCGGTATTCTTCCCCTAGCGGGAGTGAATATGAGCAGTTCTTC	CASSRYSSPSGSEYEQFF
TRBD1	TRBV7-2	NA	TRBJ1-6	TGTGCCAGCAGCCCCGACAGGGGGCGCGGTTCACCCCTCCACTTT	CASSPDRGRGSPLHF
NA	TRBV14	NA	TRBJ2-4	TGTGCCAGCAGCCGTCTCGGAGGGGGGATAGTTGTTCAGTACTTC	CASSRLGGGIVVQYF
TRBD1	TRBV5-8	NA	TRBJ2-1	TGTGCCAGCAGCTTGTGGGGACAGGGGAGAACTGAGCAGTTCTTC	CASSLWGQGRTEQFF
NA	TRBV28	NA	TRBJ2-5	TGTGCCAGCAGTTTATCGGCGGGACAAGAGACCCAGTACTTC	CASSLSAGQETQYF
TRBD1	TRBV13	few	TRBJ2-7	TGTGCCAGCCGGAGACAGGGGGCGGTCGAGCAGTACTTC	CASRRQGAVEQYF
NA	TRBV5-6	few	TRBJ2-1	TGTGCCAGCAGCCGATTTAACGGCTACAATGAGCAGTTCTTC	CASSRFNGYNEQFF
NA	TRBV9	few	TRBJ1-1	TGTGCCAGCAGCGCGACAGTGAACACTGAAGCTTTCTTT	CASSATVNTEAFF
TRBD2	TRBV7-2	NA	TRBJ2-1	TGTGCCAGTCTAGCGGGAGGTCAGGGTGAGCAGTTCTTC	CASLAGGQGEQFF
NA	TRBV30	few	TRBJ2-1	TGTGCCTGGAGTACTTCTTCCTACAATGAGCAGTTCTTC	CAWSTSSYNEQFF
NA	TRBV7-9	NA	TRBJ2-3	TGTGCCAGCAGCCCCTCAGGGTCAGATACGCAGTATTTT	CASSPSGSDTQYF
NA	TRBV29-1	few	TRBJ1-1	TGCAGCGTTGGTCACAGGATAGCTTTCTTT	CSVGHRIAFF
TRBD1	TRBV28	NA	TRBJ2-3	TGTGCCAGCAGCGGGACAGTTGGGGCAGGAGATACGCAGTATTTT	CASSGTVGAGDTQYF
TRBD1	TRBV19	NA	TRBJ2-5	TGTGCCAGTGGACAGGGTATCGGGTCCCAGTACTTC	CASGQGIGSQYF
NA	TRBV7-9	NA	TRBJ1-2	TGTGCCAGCAGCTCAAGAAACAGAATCTATGGCTACACCTTC	CASSSRNRIYGYTF
NA	TRBV7-9	NA	TRBJ1-1	TGTGCCAGCAGCCCACTGCAGGGGCCTGAAGCTTTCTTT	CASSPLQGPEAFF
NA	TRBV7-8	NA	TRBJ2-6	TGTGCCAGCAGGAACTCCGGTACCTACGTCCTGACTTTC	CASRNSGTYVLTF
NA	TRBV7-2	NA	TRBJ1-2	TGTGCCAGCAGCCCGTCGGCCACTGGAAGCTATGGCTACACCTTC	CASSPSATGSYGYTF
NA	TRBV9	NA	TRBJ1-2	TGTGCCAGCAGCGTCTCCCTTCTGACAGACCAAAACTATGGCTACACCTTC	CASSVSLLTDQNYGYTF
TRBD2	TRBV2	NA	TRBJ2-7	TGTGCCAGCACGCGTAGCGGGAACTCCTACGAGCAGTACTTC	CASTRSGNSYEQYF
NA	TRBV4-1	NA	TRBJ1-2	TGCGCCAGCAGCCAAGATGACAGTTACTATGGCTACACCTTC	CASSQDDSYYGYTF
NA	TRBV7-3	NA	TRBJ2-7	TGTGCCAGCAGCTTAACTACAGGGGACTCCGAGCAGTACTTC	CASSLTTGDSEQYF
NA	TRBV5-1	NA	TRBJ1-1	TGCGCCAGCAGCTCCCTCAGATACGGGGGCATGAACACTGAAGCTTTCTTT	CASSSLRYGGMNTEAFF
NA	TRBV6-6	NA	TRBJ2-5	TGTGCCAGCAGTTTCAGGGGGGCCGAAGCCCAGTACTTC	CASSFRGAEAQYF
NA	TRBV30	few	TRBJ1-2	TGTGCCTGGAGTGGAAATAACTATGGCTACACCTTC	CAWSGNNYGYTF
NA	TRBV7-9	few	TRBJ2-7	TGTGCCACCTCGACCTACGAGCAGTACTTC	CATSTYEQYF